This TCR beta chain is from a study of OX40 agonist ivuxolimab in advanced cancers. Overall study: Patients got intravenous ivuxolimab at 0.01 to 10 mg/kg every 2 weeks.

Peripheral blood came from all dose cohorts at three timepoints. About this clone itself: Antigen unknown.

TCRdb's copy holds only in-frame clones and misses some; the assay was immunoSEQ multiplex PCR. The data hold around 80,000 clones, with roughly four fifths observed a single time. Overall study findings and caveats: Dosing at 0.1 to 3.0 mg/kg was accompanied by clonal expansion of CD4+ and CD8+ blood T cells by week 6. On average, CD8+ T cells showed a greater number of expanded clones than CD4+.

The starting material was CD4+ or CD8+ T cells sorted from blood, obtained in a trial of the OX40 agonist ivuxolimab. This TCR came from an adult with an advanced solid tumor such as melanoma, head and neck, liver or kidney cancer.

The CDR3 loop reads CAWSGRTGYTEAFF. In DNA, the CDR3 is TGTGCCTGGAGTGGTAGGACAGGGTACACTGAAGCTTTCTTT. V gene TRBV30 combines with J gene TRBJ1-1; 8 bases are a match to TRBD1. J was trimmed by 3 bases and V by 1 base; bases with no gene match: 4. This CDR3 contains 14 residues. In germline, CDR1 is GTSNPN, CDR2 SVGIG (reference sequence).